Listed below are T cell receptor beta chains from one sample, sequenced in a study of a mutant IDH1 vaccine in newly diagnosed glioma. The assay was immunoSEQ multiplex PCR, and TCRdb's table has in-frame clones only and misses some. Of roughly 34,000 clones listed, just under 90% were seen once; the top ten hold approximately 12%. Their antigens are not known. Sequenced material: PBMCs, taken from a glioma patient whose treatment included an IDH1 peptide vaccine. These receptors were collected from a young woman with glioma. Both conserved end residues are trimmed from each CDR3.

j_gene: TRBJ1-2
v_gene: TRBV19
CDR3aa: AISDSFNYGYT

j_gene: TRBJ1-3
v_gene: TRBV7-2
CDR3aa: ASSLGGYSGNTIY

j_gene: TRBJ1-1
v_gene: TRBV7-9
CDR3aa: ASSLWEVNTEAF

j_gene: TRBJ2-2
v_gene: TRBV4-3
CDR3aa: ASSPAAGGTGELF

j_gene: TRBJ2-7
v_gene: TRBV5-1
CDR3aa: ASSSGYEQY

j_gene: TRBJ2-3
v_gene: TRBV6-5
CDR3aa: ASSYGGGSSTDTQY

j_gene: TRBJ1-1
v_gene: TRBV2
CDR3aa: ASTPYTEAF

j_gene: TRBJ2-7
v_gene: TRBV19
CDR3aa: ASSAGLTYEQY

j_gene: TRBJ2-7
v_gene: TRBV7-8
CDR3aa: ASSVTGPSYEQY

j_gene: TRBJ1-6
v_gene: TRBV5-1
CDR3aa: ASNREGESPLH

j_gene: TRBJ2-4
v_gene: TRBV4-2
CDR3aa: ASSQDPSRGAKNIQY

j_gene: TRBJ2-7
v_gene: TRBV5-1
CDR3aa: ASSLAWGWEQY

j_gene: TRBJ2-1
v_gene: TRBV7-8
CDR3aa: ASSPPKVDEQF

j_gene: TRBJ2-5
v_gene: TRBV20-1
CDR3aa: SARTAGTQY

j_gene: TRBJ2-5
v_gene: TRBV30
CDR3aa: AWSGGGSETQY

j_gene: TRBJ1-1
v_gene: TRBV6-5
CDR3aa: ASHTPGRQNTEAF

j_gene: TRBJ2-1
v_gene: TRBV7-9
CDR3aa: ASSLEGRNNEQF

j_gene: TRBJ1-2
v_gene: TRBV25-1
CDR3aa: ASSPWPLRHGYT

j_gene: TRBJ2-7
v_gene: TRBV15
CDR3aa: ATSPQGRKEGEQY

j_gene: TRBJ1-2
v_gene: TRBV4-1
CDR3aa: ASSPGHRKGGYT

j_gene: TRBJ2-7
v_gene: TRBV4-2
CDR3aa: ASSQDGASNYEQY

j_gene: TRBJ1-5
v_gene: TRBV7-5
CDR3aa: VRTGDSNQPQH

j_gene: TRBJ1-1
v_gene: TRBV25-1
CDR3aa: ASSAGTGELNTEAF

j_gene: TRBJ1-2
v_gene: TRBV15
CDR3aa: ATRQGYGGYT